Each of the 15 T cell receptor beta chains below was sequenced from the same sample in a study of control samples from healthy donors and cancer patients. Assay: immunoSEQ multiplex PCR; the TCRdb copy retains only in-frame clones and omits some. The table has some 120,000 clones, 75% to 95% seen once. Sequenced input: blood. The receptors originated from a man younger than 35 in good health.

The chain is built from TRBV2 and TRBJ1-4, with TRBD1 identical over 11 bases. V was clipped by 4 bases and J by 8 bases; unmatched bases: 9. The CDR3 consists of 16 residues. The V gene's germline CDR1 is SNHLY and CDR2 FYNNEI. The CDR3 region is CASSGDRGFQREKLFF. Written as DNA, the CDR3 is TGTGCCAGCAGTGGGGACAGGGGGTTTCAAAGGGAAAAACTGTTTTTT.

The V call is TRBV7-9, the J call TRBJ1-1; D possibly corresponds to TRBD1 (6 bases). The germline V gene encodes CDR1 SEHNR and CDR2 FQNEAQ (reference sequence). V lost 7 bases and J 11 bases, leaving 14 bases between the germline ends. There are 11 residues in the CDR3. Written as DNA, the CDR3 is TGTGCCAGCACCTCAGGGGTTGCCGCTTTCTTT. Translating gives CASTSGVAAFF.

The V call is TRBV6-6, the J call TRBJ1-1, with D maybe TRBD1 (6 bases). Trimming pared 2 bases from V and 6 bases from J, leaving 13 bases between. The CDR3 spans 14 residues. CDR1 is MNHNY and CDR2 is SVGAGI in the germline V gene (reference sequence). This CDR3 reads CASSYLRGSSEAFF. CDR3 nucleotides: TGTGCCAGCAGTTACCTCAGGGGATCATCTGAAGCTTTCTTT.

This clone was found many times. The CDR3 DNA reads TGTGCCAGCAGTGAAGAGTTAGCGGGGTCCTACGAGCAGTACTTC. Its translation is CASSEELAGSYEQYF. The chain joins TRBV6-1 to TRBJ2-7, with TRBD2 matching over 8 bases. This CDR3 region has 15 residues. Germline loops: CDR1 MNHNS, CDR2 SASEGT. The V segment lost 1 base and the J segment 1 base; nucleotides outside the gene matches: 3.

The sample holds a few counts of this clone. This chain joins TRBV7-3 and TRBJ2-1; no reliable D call. The V end lost 2 bases, the J end lost 6 bases, and 8 bases lay between the germline ends. CDR1 is SGHTA, CDR2 FQGTGA, per germline. The CDR3 has 13 amino acids. The CDR3 DNA reads as TGTGCCAGCAGCTTACTGGAGACCAATGAGCAGTTCTTC. Residues: CASSLLETNEQFF. The entire variable domain, with the rest obtained from reference TRBV7-3 and TRBJ2-1, is as follows: GAGVSQTPSNKVTEKGKYVELRCDPISGHTALYWYRQSLGQGPEFLIYFQGTGAADDSGLPNDRFFAVRPEGSVSTLKIQRTERGDSAVYLCASSLLETNEQFFGPGTRLTVL.

The J gene is TRBJ1-2, the V gene TRBV10-3, with 7 bases lining up with TRBD1. V shed 6 bases, J shed 1 base, and the junction held 5 bases outside the gene matches. CDR3 size: 14 residues. Germline V gene data show CDR1 as ENHRY and CDR2 as SYGVKD. The CDR3 loop reads CAIRPGQNNYGYTF. The CDR3 coding sequence is TGTGCCATCAGACCGGGACAGAATAACTATGGCTACACCTTC.

This chain uses TRBV18 with TRBJ2-7, with D perhaps matching TRBD2 (5 bases). The CDR3 spans 14 residues. V lost 0 bases and J 7 bases, leaving 13 bases between the germline ends. Per germline, CDR1 KGHSH and CDR2 LQKENI. CDR3 in DNA: TGTGCCAGCTCACCACCAGGTCCGTCGGGGGAGCAGTACTTC. Its translation: CASSPPGPSGEQYF.

J is TRBJ1-3 and V is TRBV6-5; D is possibly TRBD1 (6 bases). This CDR3 is built from 15 residues. The V gene's germline CDR1 is MNHEY and CDR2 SVGAGI. V was pared by 4 bases and J by 0 bases, with 10 bases between. CDR3 DNA: TGTGCCAGCAGTTCCGGGACACTCTCTGGAAACACCATATATTTT. This codes for CASSSGTLSGNTIYF.

J is TRBJ2-7 and V is TRBV19; D gene unclear. Germline CDR1 LNHDA, CDR2 SQIVND (reference sequence). The CDR3 loop spans 13 amino acids. V was trimmed by 2 bases and J by 3 bases, leaving 8 bases between them. In nucleotides, the CDR3 is TGTGCCAGTAGTATAAATACGGTCTACGAGCAGTACTTC. It is translated as CASSINTVYEQYF.

The chain links TRBV19 to TRBJ2-7; tentatively, D is TRBD1 (5 bases). Germline assignment: CDR1 LNHDA and CDR2 SQIVND (reference sequence). V was cut by 1 base and J by 4 bases, with 8 bases left in between. The CDR3 sequence is 13 residues long. As DNA, the CDR3 is TGTGCCAGTAGTATAGGGCAGGGTTACGAGCAGTACTTC. Translating gives CASSIGQGYEQYF.

The V call is TRBV5-1, the J call TRBJ1-6; D might be TRBD1 (6 bases). Looked up from germline, CDR1 is SGHRS and CDR2 is YFSETQ. This CDR3 has 15 residues. V was shortened by 9 bases and J by 2 bases, with 15 bases between the two germline ends. In DNA form, the CDR3 reads TGCGCCACCAAACAGGGAAGCACCTATAATTCACCCCTCCACTTT. Translated: CATKQGSTYNSPLHF.

The chain recombines TRBV28 with TRBJ2-7; 8 nucleotides agree with TRBD2. This CDR3 has 13 residues. The ends lost 4 bases at V and 5 bases at J; junction bases unmatched: 4. Germline V gives CDR1 MDHEN, CDR2 SYDVKM. The CDR3 DNA is TGTGCCAGCAGTTCACCCGGGAGGGACGAGCAGTACTTC. Translated: CASSSPGRDEQYF.

DNA for the CDR3: TGTGCCAGCAGCTTATCCCAGGGAACATACAATGAGCAGTTCTTC. This gives the protein CASSLSQGTYNEQFF. The chain links TRBV7-2 to TRBJ2-1, with a possible D match to TRBD1 (5 bases). The V gene's germline CDR1 is SGHTA and CDR2 FQGNSA. V lost 2 bases and J lost 4, with 12 bases in between. This CDR3 spans 15 amino acids.

This sequence joins TRBV11-2 and TRBJ2-5, with 7 nucleotides matching TRBD1. CDR3 length: 13 amino acids. Looked up from germline, CDR1 is SGHAT and CDR2 is FQNNGV. The V gene end was trimmed by 7 bases and the J gene end by 5 bases; junction bases not matched to a gene: 7. The CDR3, as DNA: TGTGCCAGCACCCAGACAGGGCAGGAGACCCAGTACTTC. Protein sequence: CASTQTGQETQYF. Full variable domain (outside the CDR3, taken from reference TRBV11-2 and TRBJ2-5): EAGVAQSPRYKIIEKRQSVAFWCNPISGHATLYWYQQILGQGPKLLIQFQNNGVVDDSQLPKDRFSAERLKGVDSTLKIQPAKLEDSAVYLCASTQTGQETQYFGPGTRLLVL.

V usage is TRBV30 and J usage is TRBJ1-3; no firm D call. The CDR3 spans 15 residues. V was clipped by 0 bases and J by 0 bases, with 9 bases between them. Looked up from germline, CDR1 is GTSNPN and CDR2 is SVGIG (reference sequence). CDR3 coding DNA: TGTGCCTGGAGTGTGGTAGTTACCTCTGGAAACACCATATATTTT. Encoded protein: CAWSVVVTSGNTIYF.